Listed here is a single T cell receptor beta chain. Its antigen is still unknown. The whole isolated RNA underwent reverse transcription, so sequencing captured expressed TCRB transcripts. The assay was immunoSEQ multiplex PCR, and TCRdb's table has in-frame clones only and misses some. The sample gives a few hundred thousand clones, around an eighth of which show up once; about 0.018% is in the top ten. This entry is derived from a study of beta chain features in type 1 diabetes. About the research overall: Age, gender and cell yields were similar between patients and healthy donors.

Sorting based on CD45RO/CCR7/CD25/CD127/CD95/CD27 separated CD4+ naive, central memory, regulatory and stem cell-like memory cells. The ends were cut back, 3 bases at V and 8 bases at J, with 4 bases in the middle. CDR3 length: 11 residues. Germline V gives CDR1 MDHEN, CDR2 SYDVKM. Study findings and constraints: At VDJ recombination sites, type 1 diabetes patients had fewer insertions and more deleted nucleotides. TCRB CDR3s from Type 1 diabetes patients were moderately but significantly shorter in all four CD4+ subsets.

The J gene is TRBJ1-4, the V gene TRBV28; D is unclear. The receptor's source is a man between 18 and 29 years old in good health. The source material was naive CD4+ T cells from blood. CDR3 bases: TGTGCCAGCAGTTTGGAGGAAAAACTGTTTTTT. Its protein product is CASSLEEKLFF.